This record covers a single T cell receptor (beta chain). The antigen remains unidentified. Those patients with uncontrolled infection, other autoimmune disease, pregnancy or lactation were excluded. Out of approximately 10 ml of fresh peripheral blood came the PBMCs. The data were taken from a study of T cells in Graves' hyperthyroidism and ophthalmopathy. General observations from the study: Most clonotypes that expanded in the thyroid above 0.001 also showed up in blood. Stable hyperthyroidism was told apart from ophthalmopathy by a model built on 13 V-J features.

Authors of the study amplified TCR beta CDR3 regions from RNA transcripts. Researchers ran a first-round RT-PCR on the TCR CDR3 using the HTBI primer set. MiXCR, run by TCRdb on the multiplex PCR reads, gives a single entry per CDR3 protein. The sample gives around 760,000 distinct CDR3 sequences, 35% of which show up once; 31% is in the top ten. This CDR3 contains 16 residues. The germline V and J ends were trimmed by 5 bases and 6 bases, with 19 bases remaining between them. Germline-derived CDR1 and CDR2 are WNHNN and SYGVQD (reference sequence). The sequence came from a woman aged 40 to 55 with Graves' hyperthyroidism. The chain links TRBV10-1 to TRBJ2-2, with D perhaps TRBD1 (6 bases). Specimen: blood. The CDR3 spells CASSQKTYRAAGELFF. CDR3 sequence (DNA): TGCGCCAGCAGTCAAAAGACGTACAGGGCGGCCGGGGAGCTGTTTTTT.